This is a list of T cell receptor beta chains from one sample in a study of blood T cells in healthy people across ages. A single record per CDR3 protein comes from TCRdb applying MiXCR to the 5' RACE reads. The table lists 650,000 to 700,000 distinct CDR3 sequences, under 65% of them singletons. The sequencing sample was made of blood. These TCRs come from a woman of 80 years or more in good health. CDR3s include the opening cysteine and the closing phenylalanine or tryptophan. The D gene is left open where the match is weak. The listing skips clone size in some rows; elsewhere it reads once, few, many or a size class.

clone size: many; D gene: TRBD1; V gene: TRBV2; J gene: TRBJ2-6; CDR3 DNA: TGTGCCAGCAGGGGGGACAGGCTATTCTCTGGGGCCAACGTCCTGACTTTC; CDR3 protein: CASRGDRLFSGANVLTF
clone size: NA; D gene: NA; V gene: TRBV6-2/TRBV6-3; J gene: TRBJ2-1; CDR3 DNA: TGTGCCAGCAACCGGGATCTCTACAATGAGCAGTTCTTC; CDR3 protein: CASNRDLYNEQFF
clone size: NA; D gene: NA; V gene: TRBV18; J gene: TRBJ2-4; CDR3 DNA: TGTGCCAGCTCATCCCGGGAGCCTACCAAAAACATTCAGTACTTC; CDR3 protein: CASSSREPTKNIQYF
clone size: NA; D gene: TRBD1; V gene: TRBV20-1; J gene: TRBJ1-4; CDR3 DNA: TGCAGTGCTAGAGAACCCGGGACAGGTGAAAAACTGTTTTTT; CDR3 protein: CSAREPGTGEKLFF
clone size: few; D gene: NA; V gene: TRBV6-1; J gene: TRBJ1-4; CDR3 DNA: TGTGCCAGCAGTGAACAGGGGAATAGTAATGAAAAACTGTTTTTT; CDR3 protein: CASSEQGNSNEKLFF
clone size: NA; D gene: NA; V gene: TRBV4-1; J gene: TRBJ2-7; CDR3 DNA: TGCGCCAGCAGCCAAGATCCCAGGGACGTCTCCTACGAGCAGTACTTC; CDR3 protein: CASSQDPRDVSYEQYF
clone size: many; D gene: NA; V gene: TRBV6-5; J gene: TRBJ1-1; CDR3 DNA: TGTGCCAGCAGTCCCAACGGGAGGACGGTCGAAGCTTTCTTT; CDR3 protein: CASSPNGRTVEAFF
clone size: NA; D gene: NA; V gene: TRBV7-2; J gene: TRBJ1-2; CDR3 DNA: TGTGCCAGCAGCTTAGCGTTGGCAGGGATGGGGTATAACTATGGCTACACCTTC; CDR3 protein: CASSLALAGMGYNYGYTF
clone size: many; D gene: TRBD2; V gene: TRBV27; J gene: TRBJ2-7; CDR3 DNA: TGTGCCAGCAGAAGATGGACTAGCGGGGCCTACGAGCAGTACTTC; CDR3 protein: CASRRWTSGAYEQYF
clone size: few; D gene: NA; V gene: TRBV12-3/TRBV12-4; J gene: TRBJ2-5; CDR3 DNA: TGTGCCAGCAGTGTGGTAGGGTGGCAAGAGACCCAGTACTTC; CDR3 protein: CASSVVGWQETQYF
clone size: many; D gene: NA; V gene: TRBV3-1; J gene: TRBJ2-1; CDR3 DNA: TGTGCCAGCAGCCCCGGTGAGGCTAGCCACAATGAGCAGTTCTTC; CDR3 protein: CASSPGEASHNEQFF
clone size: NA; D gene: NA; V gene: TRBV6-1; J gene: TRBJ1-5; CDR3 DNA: TGTGCCAGCAGTGAAGTGTGGGACCCCAATCAGCCCCAGCATTTT; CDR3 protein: CASSEVWDPNQPQHF
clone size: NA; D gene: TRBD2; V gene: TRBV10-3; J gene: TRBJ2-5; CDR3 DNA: TGTGCCATCAGTGCTAGCGGGGAAGAGACCCAGTACTTC; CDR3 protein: CAISASGEETQYF
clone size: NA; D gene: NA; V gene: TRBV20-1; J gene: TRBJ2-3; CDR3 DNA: TGCAGTGCTGTACTAGCATCTATAACAGATACGCAGTATTTT; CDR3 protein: CSAVLASITDTQYF
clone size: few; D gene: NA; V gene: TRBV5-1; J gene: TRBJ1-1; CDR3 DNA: TGCGCCAGCAGCTTGCTCCATTTGAACACTGAAGCTTTCTTT; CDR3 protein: CASSLLHLNTEAFF
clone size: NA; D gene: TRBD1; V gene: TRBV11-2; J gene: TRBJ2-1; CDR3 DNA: TGTGCCAGCAGCGGCACAGGGGGTCCGGACAATGAGCAGTTCTTC; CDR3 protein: CASSGTGGPDNEQFF
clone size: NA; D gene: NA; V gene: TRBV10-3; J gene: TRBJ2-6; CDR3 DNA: TGTGCCATCAGGGGGGATAGTGGGGCCAACGTCCTGACTTTC; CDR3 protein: CAIRGDSGANVLTF
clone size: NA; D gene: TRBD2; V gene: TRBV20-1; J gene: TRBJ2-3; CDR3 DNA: TGCAGTGCTAGAAACCCTGGGACTAGCGCAACAGATACGCAGTATTTT; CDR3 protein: CSARNPGTSATDTQYF
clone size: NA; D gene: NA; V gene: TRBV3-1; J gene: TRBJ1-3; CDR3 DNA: TGTGCCAGCAGCCAATCTGGAAACACCATATATTTT; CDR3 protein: CASSQSGNTIYF
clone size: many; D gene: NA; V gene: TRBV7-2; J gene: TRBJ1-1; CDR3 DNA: TGTGCCAGCAGCTTCGGTCTAAGTGCTGAAGCTTTCTTT; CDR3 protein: CASSFGLSAEAFF
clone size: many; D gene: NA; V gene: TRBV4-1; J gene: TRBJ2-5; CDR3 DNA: TGCGCCAGCAGCCAAGATTTGAGCACCTCGGTCCAAGAGACCCAGTACTTC; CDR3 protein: CASSQDLSTSVQETQYF
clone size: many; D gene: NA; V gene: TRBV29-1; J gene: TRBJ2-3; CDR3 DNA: TGCAGCGGAAAACAGGGATCGAGCACAGATACGCAGTATTTT; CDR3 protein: CSGKQGSSTDTQYF
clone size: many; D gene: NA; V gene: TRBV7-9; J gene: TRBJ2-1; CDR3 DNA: TGTGCCAGCAGCTTCCGCAAGAGTGAGCAGTTCTTC; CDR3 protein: CASSFRKSEQFF
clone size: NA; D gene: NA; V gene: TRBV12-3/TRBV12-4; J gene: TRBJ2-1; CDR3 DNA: TGTGCCAGCAATTTAGTTTCGGGAAAGCAGTTCTTC; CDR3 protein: CASNLVSGKQFF
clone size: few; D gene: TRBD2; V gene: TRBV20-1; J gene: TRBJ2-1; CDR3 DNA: TGCAGTGCTCCTTCGGCAGGGACTAGAGGTTTTGTCAATGAGCAGTTCTTC; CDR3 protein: CSAPSAGTRGFVNEQFF
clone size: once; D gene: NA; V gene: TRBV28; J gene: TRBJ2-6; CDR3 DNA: TGTGCCAGCAGTTTGTATGGAGGGGATGGACCTGGGGCCAACGTCCTGACTTTC; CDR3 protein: CASSLYGGDGPGANVLTF
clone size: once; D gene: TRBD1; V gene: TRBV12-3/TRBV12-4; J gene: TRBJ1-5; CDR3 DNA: TGTGCCAGCAGTTTGACAGGGGGCCAGCCCCAGCATTTT; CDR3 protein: CASSLTGGQPQHF
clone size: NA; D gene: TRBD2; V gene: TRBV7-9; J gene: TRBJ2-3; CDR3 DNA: TGTGCCAGCAGCCCACCGGGGCAGCGGGGGCGCACAGATACGCAGTATTTT; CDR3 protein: CASSPPGQRGRTDTQYF
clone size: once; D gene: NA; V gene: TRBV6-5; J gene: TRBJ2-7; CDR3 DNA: TGTGCCAGCAGTTACCAACCAGCAGGAAGGTACGAGCAGTACTTC; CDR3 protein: CASSYQPAGRYEQYF
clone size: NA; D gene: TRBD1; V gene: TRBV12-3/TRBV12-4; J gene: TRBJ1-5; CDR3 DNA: TGTGCCAGCAGTCCCTGGACAGGGGACCAGCCCCAGCATTTT; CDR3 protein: CASSPWTGDQPQHF
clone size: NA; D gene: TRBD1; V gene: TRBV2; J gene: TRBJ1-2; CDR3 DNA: TGTGCCAGCAGTCTGGACAGGGGTAGCTACACCTTC; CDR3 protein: CASSLDRGSYTF
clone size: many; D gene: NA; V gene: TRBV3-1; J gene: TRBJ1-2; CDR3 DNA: TGTGCCAGCAGCCAAGGAGCAGGGAGCACCTTC; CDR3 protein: CASSQGAGSTF
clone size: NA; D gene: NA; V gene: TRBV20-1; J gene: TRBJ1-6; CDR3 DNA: TGCAGTGCTAGAGTAGGGAATGGTAATTCACCCCTCCACTTT; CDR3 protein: CSARVGNGNSPLHF
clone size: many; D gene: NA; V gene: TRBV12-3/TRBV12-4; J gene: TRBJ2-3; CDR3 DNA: TGTGCCAGCAAGGAGCGGGATACGCAGTATTTT; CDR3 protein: CASKERDTQYF
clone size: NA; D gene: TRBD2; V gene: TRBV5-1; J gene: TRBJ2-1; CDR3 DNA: TGCGCCAGCAGCTGGCTAGCGGGACACAATGAGCAGTTCTTC; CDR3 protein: CASSWLAGHNEQFF
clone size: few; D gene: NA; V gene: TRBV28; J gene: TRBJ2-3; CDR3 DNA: TGTGCCAGCAGTTTCGGACAAAATACGCAGTATTTT; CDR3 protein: CASSFGQNTQYF
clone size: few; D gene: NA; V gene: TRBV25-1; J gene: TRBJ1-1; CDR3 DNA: TGTGCCAGCAGGTTGGATATATGGGCTTTCTTT; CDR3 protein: CASRLDIWAFF
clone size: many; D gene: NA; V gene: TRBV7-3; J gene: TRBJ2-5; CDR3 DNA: TGTGCCAGCAGCCTCAATCGACAAGAGACCCAGTACTTC; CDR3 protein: CASSLNRQETQYF
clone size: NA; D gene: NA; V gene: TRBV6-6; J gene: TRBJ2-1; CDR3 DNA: TGTGCCAGCAGTTACTCTAGAACCGCGGACGTGCAGTTCTTC; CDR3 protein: CASSYSRTADVQFF
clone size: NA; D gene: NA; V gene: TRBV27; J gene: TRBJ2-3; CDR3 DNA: TGTGCCAGCAGTTTATCAATCCCTTGGGGGAGCCGCCTAGATACGCAGTATTTT; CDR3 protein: CASSLSIPWGSRLDTQYF
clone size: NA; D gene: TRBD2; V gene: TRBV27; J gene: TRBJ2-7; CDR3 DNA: TGTGCCAGCAGTTTAAAACTAGCGGGGGGCTACGAGCAGTACTTC; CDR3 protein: CASSLKLAGGYEQYF
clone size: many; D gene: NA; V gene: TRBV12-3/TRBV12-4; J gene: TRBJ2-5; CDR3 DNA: TGTGCCAGCAGTTGGGGACGGCTAAGCGGGACCCAGTACTTC; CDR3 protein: CASSWGRLSGTQYF
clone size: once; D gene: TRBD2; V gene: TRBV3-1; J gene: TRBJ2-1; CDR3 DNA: TGTGCCAGCAGCCAACCGACTAGCGGGAGGGGGAATGAGCAGTTCTTC; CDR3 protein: CASSQPTSGRGNEQFF
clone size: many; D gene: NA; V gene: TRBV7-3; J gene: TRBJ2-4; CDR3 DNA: TGTGCCAGCAGCCTAACCCTAGCCAAAAACATTCAGTACTTC; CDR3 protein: CASSLTLAKNIQYF
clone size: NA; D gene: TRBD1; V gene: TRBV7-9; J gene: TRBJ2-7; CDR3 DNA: TGTGCCAGCAGCGCGAAGGGGACAGGGTACGAGCAGTACTTC; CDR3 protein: CASSAKGTGYEQYF
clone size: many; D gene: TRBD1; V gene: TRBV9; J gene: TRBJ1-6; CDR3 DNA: TGTGCCAGCAGCGTAGACAGGGGTAATTCACCCCTCCACTTT; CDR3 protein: CASSVDRGNSPLHF
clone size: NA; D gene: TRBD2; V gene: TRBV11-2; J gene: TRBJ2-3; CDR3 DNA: TGTGCCAGCAGCTTTCTGGGAGGGGATCGAACAGATACGCGGTATTTT; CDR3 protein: CASSFLGGDRTDTRYF
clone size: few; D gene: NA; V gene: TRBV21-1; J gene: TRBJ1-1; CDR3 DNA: TGTGCCAGCACGACCAGCATGACAGGGACTGAAGCTTTCTTT; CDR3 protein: CASTTSMTGTEAFF
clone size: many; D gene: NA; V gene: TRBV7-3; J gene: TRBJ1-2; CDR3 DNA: TGTGCCAGCAGTGGGCCTGGGGACTATGGCTACACCTTC; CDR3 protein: CASSGPGDYGYTF
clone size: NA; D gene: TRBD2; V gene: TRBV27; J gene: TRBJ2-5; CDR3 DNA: TGTGCCAGCAGTTTAGTAGCGGGGGTGAACCAAGAGACCCAGTACTTC; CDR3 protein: CASSLVAGVNQETQYF
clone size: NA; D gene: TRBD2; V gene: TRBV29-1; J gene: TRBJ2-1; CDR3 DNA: TGCAGCGTTGATTCGACTAGCGGGGGGACTCACTACAATGAGCAGTTCTTC; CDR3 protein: CSVDSTSGGTHYNEQFF
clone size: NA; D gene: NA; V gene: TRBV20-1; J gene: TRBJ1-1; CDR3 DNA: TGCAGTGCTAGAGATCCCTCCGGAACGGGTGAAGCTTTCTTT; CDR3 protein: CSARDPSGTGEAFF
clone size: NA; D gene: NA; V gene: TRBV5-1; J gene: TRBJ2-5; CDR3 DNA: TGCGCCAGCAGCTTGCCGCTAGCGCCAGAGACCCAGTACTTC; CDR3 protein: CASSLPLAPETQYF
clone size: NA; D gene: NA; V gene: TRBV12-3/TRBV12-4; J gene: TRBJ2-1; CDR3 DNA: TGTGCCAGCAGGACCGATACTCAGGGGAATGAGCAGTTCTTC; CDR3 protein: CASRTDTQGNEQFF
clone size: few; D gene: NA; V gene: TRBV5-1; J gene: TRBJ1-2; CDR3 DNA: TGCGCCAGCAGCTCCTTGGGGGCAGAAGGATATGGCTACACCTTC; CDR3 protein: CASSSLGAEGYGYTF
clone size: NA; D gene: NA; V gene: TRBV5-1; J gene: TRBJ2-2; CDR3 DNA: TGCGCCAGCAGCGGATGGACGGTTCCCGGGGAGCTGTTTTTT; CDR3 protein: CASSGWTVPGELFF
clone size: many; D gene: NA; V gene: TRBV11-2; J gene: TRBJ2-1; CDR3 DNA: TGTGCCAGCAGCCCCCTTTCCAGGACAGCCGAATATGAGCAGTTCTTC; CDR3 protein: CASSPLSRTAEYEQFF
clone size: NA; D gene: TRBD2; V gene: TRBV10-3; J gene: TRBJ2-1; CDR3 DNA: TGTGCCATCAGTCTGCTGAAGGGACTAGACAGCGATGAGCAGTTCTTC; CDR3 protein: CAISLLKGLDSDEQFF
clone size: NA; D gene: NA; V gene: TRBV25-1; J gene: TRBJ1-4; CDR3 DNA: TGTGCCAGCAGTGGGGGTGCAACTAATGAAAAACTGTTTTTT; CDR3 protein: CASSGGATNEKLFF
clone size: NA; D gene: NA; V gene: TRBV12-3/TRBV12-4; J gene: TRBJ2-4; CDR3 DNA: TGTGCCAGCAGTTTAGCGGGGAGGAGCGCAGCCAAAAACATTCAGTACTTC; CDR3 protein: CASSLAGRSAAKNIQYF